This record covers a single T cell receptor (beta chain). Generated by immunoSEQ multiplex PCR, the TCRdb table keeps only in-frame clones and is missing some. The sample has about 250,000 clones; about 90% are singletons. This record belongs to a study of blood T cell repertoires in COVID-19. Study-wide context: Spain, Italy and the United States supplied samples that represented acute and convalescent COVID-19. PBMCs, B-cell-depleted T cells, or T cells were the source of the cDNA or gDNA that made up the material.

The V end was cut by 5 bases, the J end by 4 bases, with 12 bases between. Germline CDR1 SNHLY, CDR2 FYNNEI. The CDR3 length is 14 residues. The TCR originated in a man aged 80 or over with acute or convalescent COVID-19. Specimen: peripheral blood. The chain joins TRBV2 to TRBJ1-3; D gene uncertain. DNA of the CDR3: TGTGCCAGCAGTAGACAAGGTACCGGAAACACCATATATTTT. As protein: CASSRQGTGNTIYF.